This T cell receptor beta chain was identified in a study of blood T cells in healthy people across ages. Findings and caveats of the study: Diversity was estimated from one million T cells, and these estimates were considered underestimates. Fewer expanded clones and more diversity marked long-lived versus aged donors.

The sample, 7.5 to 10 milliliters of peripheral blood, was drawn from each donor. Per germline, CDR1 MNHEY and CDR2 SVGEGT. The CDR3 loop spans 15 amino acids. V gave up 6 bases and J gave up 8 bases; unmatched junction bases: 10. This clonotype was counted a single time. The antigen is unknown. The authors ran a second PCR of roughly 6 to 11 cycles using a sample-barcoded 5' primer and a J-beta primer mix. Tags on each cDNA molecule came from a template-switch adaptor with 12 random nucleotides. TCRdb passed the 5' RACE reads through MiXCR, listing each CDR3 protein once. The sample has under 800,000 distinct CDR3 sequences; 40% to 45% are singletons.

The rearrangement links TRBV6-2 or TRBV6-3 to TRBJ1-4, with 9 bases fitting TRBD1. The receptor comes from a woman aged 55-70 years in good health. The specimen was blood. DNA of the CDR3: TGTGCCAGCAGACGGACAGGGGCTCCGGAGGAAAAACTGTTTTTT. This encodes CASRRTGAPEEKLFF.